This T cell receptor (beta chain) was profiled in a study of radiotherapy plus CTLA-4 blockade in lung cancer (dated by TCRdb to about 2018). General notes on the study: Among enrolled patients, around 20% had an objective response and roughly 33% reached disease control. Summary of the overall study and its limitations: The strongest predictors of response were reported to be early dynamic shifts in blood T cell clones along with a rise in serum interferon-beta following radiation. After treatment with radiotherapy and ipilimumab, TCR clones that originated in tumors expanded in peripheral blood.

Preparation of the library involved the immunoSEQ multiplex PCR assay. TCRdb took over this immuneACCESS table, retaining in-frame rearrangements with V and J assigned. Such tables are incomplete; in checked studies, under half of the missing clones stem from an unresolved V gene, and the remainder is unexplained. A total of 95,000 to 150,000 clones appear in this sample, 90% of them only once. The ten largest clones represent over 6% of the sample. This clone was seen just once. The specificity of this receptor is unknown. Qualities for individual bases were not recorded, and no much larger clone is one base off. The germline V gene encodes CDR1 SNHLY and CDR2 FYNNEI. V is shortened by 4 bases, J by 7 bases, and the region joining them spans 10 bases. The CDR3 contains 12 residues, cysteine and phenylalanine counted. Solely the CDR3 DNA is kept, with 36 bases framed from the first base. Focal radiation therapy combined with CTLA-4 blockade (ipilimumab) was tested in patients with chemo-refractory metastatic non-small-cell lung cancer.

The TCR was taken from a human donor with non-small cell lung cancer that progressed on radiotherapy plus ipilimumab. The rearranged chain carries TRBV2 and TRBJ1-2; a confident D gene designation cannot be given. This material consisted of peripheral blood, taken from a patient treated with radiotherapy plus ipilimumab. The CDR3 loop reads CASSGLGPGYTF. The DNA reads as follows: TGTGCCAGCAGTGGATTGGGTCCTGGCTACACCTTC.